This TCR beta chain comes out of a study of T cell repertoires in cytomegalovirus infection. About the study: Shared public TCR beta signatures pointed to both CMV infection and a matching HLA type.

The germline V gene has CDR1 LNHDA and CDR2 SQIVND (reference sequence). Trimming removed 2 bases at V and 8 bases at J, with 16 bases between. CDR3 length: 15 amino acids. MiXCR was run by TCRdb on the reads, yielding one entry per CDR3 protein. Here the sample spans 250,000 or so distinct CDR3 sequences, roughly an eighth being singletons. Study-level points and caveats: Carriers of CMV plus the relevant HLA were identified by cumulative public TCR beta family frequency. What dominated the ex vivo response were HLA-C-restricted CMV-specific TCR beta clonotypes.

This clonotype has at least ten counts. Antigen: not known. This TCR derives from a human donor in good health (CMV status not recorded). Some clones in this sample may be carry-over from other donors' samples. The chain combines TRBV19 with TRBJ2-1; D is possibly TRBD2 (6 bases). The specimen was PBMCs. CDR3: CASSIQPGVTDEQFF. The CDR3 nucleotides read TGTGCCAGTAGTATACAACCGGGGGTAACGGATGAGCAGTTCTTC.